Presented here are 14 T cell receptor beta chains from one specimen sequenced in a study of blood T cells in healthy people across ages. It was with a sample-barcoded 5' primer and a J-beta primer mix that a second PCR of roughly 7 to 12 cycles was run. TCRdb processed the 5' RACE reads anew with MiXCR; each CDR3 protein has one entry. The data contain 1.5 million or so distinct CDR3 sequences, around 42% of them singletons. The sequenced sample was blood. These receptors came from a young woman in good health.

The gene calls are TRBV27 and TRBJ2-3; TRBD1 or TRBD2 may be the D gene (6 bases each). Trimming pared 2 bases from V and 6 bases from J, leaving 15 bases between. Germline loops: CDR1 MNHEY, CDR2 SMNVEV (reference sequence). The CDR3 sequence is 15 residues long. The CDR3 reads CASSLGNTGADTQYF. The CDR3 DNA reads TGTGCCAGCAGTTTAGGTAACACGGGGGCGGATACGCAGTATTTT.

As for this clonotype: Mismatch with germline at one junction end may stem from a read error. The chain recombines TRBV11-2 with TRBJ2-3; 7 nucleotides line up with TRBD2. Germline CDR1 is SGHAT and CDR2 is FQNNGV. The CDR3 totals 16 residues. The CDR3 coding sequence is TGTGCCAGCAGCTTAGGTCGGGGGGTGCCCACAGATACGCTGTATTTT. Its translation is CASSLGRGVPTDTLYF.

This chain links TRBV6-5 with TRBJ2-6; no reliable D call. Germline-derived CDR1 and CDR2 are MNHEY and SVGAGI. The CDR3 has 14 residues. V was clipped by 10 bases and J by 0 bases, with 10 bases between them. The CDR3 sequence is CATRRTSGANVLTF. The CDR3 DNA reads TGTGCCACCAGACGGACCTCTGGGGCCAACGTCCTGACTTTC.

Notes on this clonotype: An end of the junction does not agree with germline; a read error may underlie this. CDR3 nucleotides: TGTGCCAGCAGCCAAGCCCCGGACAGGGGGCCCCACAATGAGCAATTCTTC. Its translation: CASSQAPDRGPHNEQFF. The chain couples TRBV3-1 to TRBJ2-1; TRBD1 matches at 11 bases. Germline lookup yields CDR1 LGHDT and CDR2 YNNKEL (reference sequence). The CDR3 has 17 residues.

The DNA for the CDR3 is TGTGCCAGCAGTCGGACAGGCGAAAAACTGTTTTTT. This sequence encodes CASSRTGEKLFF. This sequence joins TRBV7-6 and TRBJ1-4, with 7 positions matching TRBD1. V was pared by 6 bases and J by 8 bases, with 3 bases of the junction left unmatched. There are 12 residues in the CDR3. Looked up from germline, CDR1 is SGHVS and CDR2 is FNYEAQ.

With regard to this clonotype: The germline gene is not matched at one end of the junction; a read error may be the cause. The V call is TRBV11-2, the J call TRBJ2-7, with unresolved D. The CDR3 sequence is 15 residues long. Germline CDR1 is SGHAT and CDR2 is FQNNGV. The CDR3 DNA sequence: TGTGCCAGCAGCCCCCTCCCCTCCTGGGCCTACGGGCAGTACTTC. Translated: CASSPLPSWAYGQYF.

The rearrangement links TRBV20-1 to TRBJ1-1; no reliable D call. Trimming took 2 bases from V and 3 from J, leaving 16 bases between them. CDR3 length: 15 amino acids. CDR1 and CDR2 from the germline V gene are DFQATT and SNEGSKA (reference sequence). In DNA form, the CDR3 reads TGCAGTGCTAGAAAACCGACGGTGAGGGACACTGAAGCTTTCTTT. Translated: CSARKPTVRDTEAFF.

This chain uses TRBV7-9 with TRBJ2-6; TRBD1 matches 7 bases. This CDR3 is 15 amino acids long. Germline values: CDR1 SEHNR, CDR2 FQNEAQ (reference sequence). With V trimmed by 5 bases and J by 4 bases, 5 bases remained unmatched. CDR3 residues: CASSHTGAGANVLTF. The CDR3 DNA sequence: TGTGCCAGCAGCCATACAGGGGCCGGGGCCAACGTCCTGACTTTC.

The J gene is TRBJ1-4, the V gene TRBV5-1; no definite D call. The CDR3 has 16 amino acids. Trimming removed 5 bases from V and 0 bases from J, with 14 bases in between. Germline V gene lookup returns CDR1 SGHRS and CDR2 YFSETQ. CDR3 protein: CASRPGWQATNEKLFF. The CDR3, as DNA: TGCGCCAGCAGGCCGGGGTGGCAGGCAACTAATGAAAAACTGTTTTTT.

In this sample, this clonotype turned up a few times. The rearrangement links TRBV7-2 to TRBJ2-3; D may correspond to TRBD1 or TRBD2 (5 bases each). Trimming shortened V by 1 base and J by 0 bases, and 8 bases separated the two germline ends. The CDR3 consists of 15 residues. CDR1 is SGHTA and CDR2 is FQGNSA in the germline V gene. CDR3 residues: CASSLVWGSTDTQYF. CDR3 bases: TGTGCCAGCAGCTTAGTTTGGGGGAGCACAGATACGCAGTATTTT.

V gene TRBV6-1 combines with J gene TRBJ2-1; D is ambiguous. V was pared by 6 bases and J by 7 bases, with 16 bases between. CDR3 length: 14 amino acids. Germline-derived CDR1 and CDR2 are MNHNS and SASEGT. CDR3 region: CASRKPSKVNEQFF. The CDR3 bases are TGTGCCAGCAGAAAACCTAGTAAGGTTAATGAGCAGTTCTTC.

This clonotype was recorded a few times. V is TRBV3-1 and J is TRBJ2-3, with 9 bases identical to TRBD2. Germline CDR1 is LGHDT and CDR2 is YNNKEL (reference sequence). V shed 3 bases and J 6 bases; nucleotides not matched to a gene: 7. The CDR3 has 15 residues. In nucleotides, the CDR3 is TGTGCCAGCAGCCAGGGACTAGCTGGGGGGGATACGCAGTATTTT. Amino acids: CASSQGLAGGDTQYF.

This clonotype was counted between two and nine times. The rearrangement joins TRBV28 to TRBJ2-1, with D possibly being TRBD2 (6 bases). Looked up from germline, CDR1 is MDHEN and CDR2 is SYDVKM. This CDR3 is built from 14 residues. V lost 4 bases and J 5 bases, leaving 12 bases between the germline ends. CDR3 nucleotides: TGTGCCAGCAGTTCCCTGACGGGAGACAATGAGCAGTTCTTC. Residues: CASSSLTGDNEQFF.

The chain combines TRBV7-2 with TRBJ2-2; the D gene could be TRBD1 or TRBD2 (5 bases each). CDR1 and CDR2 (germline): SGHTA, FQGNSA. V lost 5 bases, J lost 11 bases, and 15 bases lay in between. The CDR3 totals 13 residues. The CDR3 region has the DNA TGTGCCAGCAGCCTCGACCCGGGACGTGAGCTGTTTTTT. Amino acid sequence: CASSLDPGRELFF.